This entry lists 20 T cell receptor beta chains sequenced from one sample in a study of Ad26.COV2.S vaccination and SARS-CoV-2 variants. Profiling relied on immunoSEQ multiplex PCR, and the TCRdb table lists in-frame clones only, not all of them. This table holds fewer than 900,000 clones, roughly 90% found once. Treatment: roughly 20 received Ad26.COV2.S at low or high dose, single or two shots; 5 received placebo; per-sample allocation not given. Sampling happened 63 days after the first vaccine or placebo injection. The sample consisted of peripheral blood, taken in a trial of Ad26.COV2.S vaccine versus placebo. The receptors stem from a person aged 18-60 years who received the Ad26.COV2.S COVID-19 vaccine or a placebo.

The CDR3 DNA is TGTGCCAGCAGCCAAAACCCCTACGAGCAGTACTTC. Protein product: CASSQNPYEQYF. The chain is built from TRBV6-2 or TRBV6-3 and TRBJ2-7; D unresolved. Germline CDR1 MNHEY, CDR2 SVGEGT. V dropped 6 bases and J dropped 2 bases, with 8 bases sitting between them. The CDR3 has 12 residues.

J is TRBJ1-5 and V is TRBV11-3; D is unresolved. The CDR3 length is 15 residues. Germline-derived CDR1 and CDR2 are SGHNT and YENEEA. V lost 0 bases to trimming and J lost 4 bases, with 10 bases between them. The CDR3 DNA follows: TGTGCCAGCAGCTTAGATCCTGGAGGGAATCAGCCCCAGCATTTT. This gives the protein CASSLDPGGNQPQHF.

The gene calls are TRBV28 and TRBJ2-4; 9 bases agree with TRBD1. The CDR3 extends over 18 amino acids. V shed 7 bases, J shed 3 bases, and the junction held 16 bases outside the gene matches. Germline V gives CDR1 MDHEN, CDR2 SYDVKM. The CDR3 DNA reads as TGTGCCAGCATCGGGCCGGGACAGGGATTGTCAGGCAAAAACATTCAGTACTTC. This sequence encodes CASIGPGQGLSGKNIQYF.

This clone has just one count. V and J are TRBV4-2 and TRBJ2-1, with D hard to call. This CDR3 comprises 13 residues. Between the trimmed V and J ends, which lost 0 bases and 8 bases, there was a span of 8 bases. Germline V gene lookup returns CDR1 LGHNA and CDR2 YNFKEQ. The CDR3 nucleotides read TGTGCCAGCAGCCAAGAGTCCTTAGATGAGCAGTTCTTC. It yields the protein CASSQESLDEQFF.

This chain's CDR3 is CASSESGNNSPLHF. In DNA, the CDR3 is TGCGCCAGCAGTGAGTCTGGGAATAATTCACCCCTCCACTTT. The V call is TRBV10-1, the J call TRBJ1-6, with D unresolved. Germline assignment: CDR1 WNHNN and CDR2 SYGVQD (reference sequence). With 0 bases removed from V and 5 bases from J, the gap between germline ends came to 5 bases. This CDR3 has 14 residues.

The rearrangement joins TRBV27 to TRBJ2-7; 7 positions match TRBD2. The ends lost 6 bases at V and 7 bases at J; junction bases unmatched: 12. The germline V gene encodes CDR1 MNHEY and CDR2 SMNVEV (reference sequence). The CDR3 contains 14 residues. CDR3 in DNA: TGTGCCAGCAGAAACCCGACACCCGGGGGGGAGCAGTACTTC. This encodes CASRNPTPGGEQYF.

The J gene is TRBJ1-1, the V gene TRBV2, with D unclear. Germline V gives CDR1 SNHLY, CDR2 FYNNEI. The CDR3 runs 12 residues. V gave up 2 bases and J gave up 8 bases, with 9 bases separating them. The CDR3 region is CASSEREGEAFF. Written as DNA, the CDR3 is TGTGCCAGCAGTGAAAGGGAAGGGGAAGCTTTCTTT.

The gene calls are TRBV5-1 and TRBJ2-1; D unresolved. Looked up from germline, CDR1 is SGHRS and CDR2 is YFSETQ. The CDR3 consists of 16 residues. V lost 0 bases to trimming and J lost 0 bases, with 10 bases between them. CDR3 sequence (DNA): TGCGCCAGCAGCTTGGGGTGGGCGGACTCCTACAATGAGCAGTTCTTC. Its translation: CASSLGWADSYNEQFF.

The chain links TRBV24-1 to TRBJ1-2; D is uncertain. Trimming cost V 1 base and J 2 bases, with 7 bases left between them. This CDR3 has 14 residues. The germline CDR1 and CDR2 sequences are KGHDR and SFDVKD. The CDR3 loop reads CATSDFRSNYGYTF. The CDR3 bases are TGTGCCACCAGTGATTTCCGGTCCAACTATGGCTACACCTTC.

The rearrangement joins TRBV19 to TRBJ2-3; 10 positions match TRBD2. The V segment lost 10 bases and the J segment 3 bases; nucleotides outside the gene matches: 10. The CDR3 length is 15 residues. CDR1 and CDR2 from the germline V gene are LNHDA and SQIVND (reference sequence). As DNA, the CDR3 is TGTGCCATTTCCTTTAGCGGGGGGCCGACAGATACGCAGTATTTT. Protein sequence: CAISFSGGPTDTQYF.

CDR3: CASSQVRVTGELFF. CDR3 nucleotides: TGTGCCAGCAGCCAAGTCAGGGTTACCGGGGAGCTGTTTTTT. The chain has TRBV3-1 (or the pseudogene TRBV3-2) and TRBJ2-2; a possible D gene is TRBD1 (5 bases). CDR1 is LGHDT, CDR2 YNNKEL, per germline (reference sequence). The CDR3 extends over 14 amino acids. Trimming cost V 1 base and J 5 bases, with 8 bases left between them.

The chain links TRBV5-1 to TRBJ1-5, with D unclear. CDR3 size: 15 residues. Trimming took off 5 bases at V and 2 bases at J, with 14 bases between the two ends. The germline V gene has CDR1 SGHRS and CDR2 YFSETQ. The CDR3 protein is CASSEGVRGNQPQHF. The CDR3 coding sequence is TGCGCCAGCAGTGAGGGAGTTCGGGGCAATCAGCCCCAGCATTTT. The complete variable domain, with remaining parts taken from reference TRBV5-1 and TRBJ1-5, reads KAGVTQTPRYLIKTRGQQVTLSCSPISGHRSVSWYQQTPGQGLQFLFEYFSETQRNKGNFPGRFSGRQFSNSRSEMNVSTLELGDSALYLCASSEGVRGNQPQHFGDGTRLSIL.

J is TRBJ1-2 and V is TRBV28; 8 nucleotides agree with TRBD1. Germline V CDR1 and CDR2: MDHEN, SYDVKM. The CDR3 runs to 14 residues. V was clipped by 6 bases and J by 4 bases; unmatched bases: 7. The CDR3 is CASRSGQGSYGYTF. CDR3 nucleotide sequence: TGTGCCAGCAGGTCCGGACAGGGCAGCTATGGCTACACCTTC.

The chain combines TRBV6-6 with TRBJ2-1, with TRBD2 as a possible D gene (6 bases). CDR1 is MNHNY, CDR2 SVGAGI, per germline (reference sequence). This CDR3 spans 11 amino acids. With 6 bases removed from V and 12 bases from J, the gap between germline ends came to 12 bases. The CDR3 is CASSPKGGQFF. Written as DNA, the CDR3 is TGTGCCAGCAGCCCCAAGGGAGGGCAGTTCTTC.

The chain uses TRBV1 and TRBJ2-7. TRBV1 constitutes a pseudogene. CDR3 length equals 14 residues. The CDR3 protein is CTSSNPCPSYEQYF. CDR3 nucleotides: TGCACCAGCAGCAATCCATGCCCCTCCTACGAGCAGTACTTC.

This chain uses TRBV5-1 with TRBJ2-5; D is possibly TRBD2 (7 bases). CDR1 and CDR2 (germline): SGHRS, YFSETQ. Trimming pared 4 bases from V and 4 bases from J, leaving 14 bases between. The CDR3 sequence is 14 residues long. CDR3: CASSLGASGETQYF. CDR3 nucleotides: TGCGCCAGCAGCCTGGGGGCTAGCGGAGAGACCCAGTACTTC.

The chain joins TRBV5-1 to TRBJ2-2; TRBD2 matches at 9 bases. The CDR3 is made up of 15 amino acids. J lost 7 bases, V lost 4 bases, and 8 bases had no gene match. Germline V gene lookup returns CDR1 SGHRS and CDR2 YFSETQ. The CDR3 loop is CASSLRLLAGGELFF. The DNA for the CDR3 is TGCGCCAGCAGCCTTCGGTTACTAGCGGGCGGGGAGCTGTTTTTT.

This clone was counted only a few times. This sequence joins TRBV11-2 and TRBJ1-1; 12 nucleotides match TRBD1. V lost 1 base and J lost 3; bases outside the gene matches: 3. Per the germline V gene, CDR1 is SGHAT and CDR2 is FQNNGV. The CDR3 sequence is 16 residues long. This chain's CDR3 is CASSLGWDRGHTEAFF. The CDR3 DNA reads TGTGCCAGCAGCTTAGGTTGGGACAGGGGGCACACTGAAGCTTTCTTT.

V gene TRBV25-1 combines with J gene TRBJ2-7; 9 bases are shared with TRBD1. The CDR3 extends over 13 amino acids. CDR1 is MGHDK, CDR2 SYGVNS, per germline. V shed 6 bases, J shed 5 bases, and the junction held 5 bases outside the gene matches. CDR3 in amino acids: CASRGTGINEQYF. CDR3 in DNA: TGTGCCAGCAGGGGGACAGGGATCAACGAGCAGTACTTC.

The chain employs TRBV7-9 and TRBJ2-3; D is perhaps TRBD2 (6 bases). V gave up 3 bases and J gave up 4 bases, with 8 bases separating them. CDR3 size: 13 residues. CDR1 SEHNR and CDR2 FQNEAQ come from the germline V gene (reference sequence). CDR3 in amino acids: CASSFIAADTQYF. The CDR3 coding sequence is TGTGCCAGCAGCTTTATAGCGGCAGATACGCAGTATTTT.